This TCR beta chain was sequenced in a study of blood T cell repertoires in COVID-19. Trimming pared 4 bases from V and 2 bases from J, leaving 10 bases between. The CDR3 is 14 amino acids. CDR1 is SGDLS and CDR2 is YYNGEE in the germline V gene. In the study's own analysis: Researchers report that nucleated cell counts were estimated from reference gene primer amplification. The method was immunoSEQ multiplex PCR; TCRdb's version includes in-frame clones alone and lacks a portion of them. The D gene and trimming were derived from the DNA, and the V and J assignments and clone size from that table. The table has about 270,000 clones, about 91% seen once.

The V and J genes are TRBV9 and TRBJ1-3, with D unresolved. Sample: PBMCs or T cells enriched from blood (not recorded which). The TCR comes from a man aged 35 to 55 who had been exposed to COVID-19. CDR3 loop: CASSTDPAGNTIYF. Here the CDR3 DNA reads TGTGCCAGCAGCACAGACCCTGCTGGAAACACCATATATTTT.